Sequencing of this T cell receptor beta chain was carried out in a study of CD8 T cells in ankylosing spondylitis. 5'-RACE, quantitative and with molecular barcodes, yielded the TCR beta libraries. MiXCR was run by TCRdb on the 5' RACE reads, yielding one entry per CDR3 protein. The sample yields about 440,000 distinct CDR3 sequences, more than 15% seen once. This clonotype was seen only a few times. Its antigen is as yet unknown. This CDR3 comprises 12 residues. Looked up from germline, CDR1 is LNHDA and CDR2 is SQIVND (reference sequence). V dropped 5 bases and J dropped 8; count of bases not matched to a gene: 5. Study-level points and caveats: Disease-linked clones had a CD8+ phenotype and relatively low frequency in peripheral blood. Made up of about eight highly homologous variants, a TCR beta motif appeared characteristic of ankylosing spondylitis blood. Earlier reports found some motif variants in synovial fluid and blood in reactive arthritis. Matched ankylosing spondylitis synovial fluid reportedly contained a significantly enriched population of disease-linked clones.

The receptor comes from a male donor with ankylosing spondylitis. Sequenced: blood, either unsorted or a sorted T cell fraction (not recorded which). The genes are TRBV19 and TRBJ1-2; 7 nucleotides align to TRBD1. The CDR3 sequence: CASSPQGDGYTF. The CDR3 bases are TGTGCCAGTAGTCCTCAGGGGGACGGCTACACCTTC. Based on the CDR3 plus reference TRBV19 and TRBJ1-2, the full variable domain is DGGITQSPKYLFRKEGQNVTLSCEQNLNHDAMYWYRQDPGQGLRLIYYSQIVNDFQKGDIAEGYSVSREKKESFPLTVTSAQKNPTAFYLCASSPQGDGYTFGSGTRLTVV.